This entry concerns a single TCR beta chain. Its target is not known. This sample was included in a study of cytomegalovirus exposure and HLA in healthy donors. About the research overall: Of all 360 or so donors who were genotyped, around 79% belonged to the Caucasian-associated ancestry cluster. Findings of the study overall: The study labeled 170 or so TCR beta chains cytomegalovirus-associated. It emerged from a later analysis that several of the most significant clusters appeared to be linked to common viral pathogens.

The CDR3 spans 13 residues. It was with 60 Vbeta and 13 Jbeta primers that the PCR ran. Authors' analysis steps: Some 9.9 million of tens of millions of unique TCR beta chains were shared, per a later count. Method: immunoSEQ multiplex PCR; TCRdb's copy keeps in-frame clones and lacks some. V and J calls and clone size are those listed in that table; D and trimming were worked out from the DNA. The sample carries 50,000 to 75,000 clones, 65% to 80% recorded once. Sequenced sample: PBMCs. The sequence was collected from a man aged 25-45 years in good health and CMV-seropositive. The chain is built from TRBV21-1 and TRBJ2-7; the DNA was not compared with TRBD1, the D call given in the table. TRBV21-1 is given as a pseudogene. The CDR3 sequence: CASSPLPSYEQYF. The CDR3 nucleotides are TGTGCCAGCAGCCCCCTCCCCAGTTACGAGCAGTACTTC.